These 25 T cell receptor beta chains share one sample of origin, sequenced in a study of human T cells and chemical hapten exposure listed by TCRdb under 2021. The sample's time point label, decoded: pre-sensitization, week 0. The treatment or condition tag for this specimen amounts to: therapeutic diphenylcyclopropenone sensitization with weekly scalp DPC. The library was made by RACE. Sequencing relied on a NextSeq 500. TCRdb passed the public sequencing reads through fastp at Q25 and MiXCR, retaining productive beta sequences. CDR3 protein sequences are deduplicated, and each keeps its most common genes and DNA. The sample table records tens of thousands of distinct CDR3 sequences; roughly 8.8% of these occur just once. Clones ranked in the top ten supply around 3.6% of the sample. This specimen consisted of whole blood, obtained in connection with sensitization to the hapten diphenylcyclopropenone (DPC). The receptors shown here come from a woman between 35 and 50 years old with alopecia areata. Some clones in this sample may be carry-over from other donors' samples.

This clonotype was recorded a few times. The chain has TRBV7-2 and TRBJ1-5; possibly TRBD1 for D (5 bases). Trimming shortened V by 3 bases and J by 2 bases, and 11 bases separated the two germline ends. This CDR3 spans 15 amino acids. CDR1 and CDR2 from the germline V gene are SGHTA and FQGNSA. Written as DNA, the CDR3 is TGTGCCAGCAGCTTGGGAGGGGCAGGCAATCAGCCCCAGCATTTT. Translating it yields CASSLGGAGNQPQHF.

This clonotype was observed at least ten times. The rearrangement links TRBV4-2 to TRBJ1-3; no clear D. This CDR3 region has 14 residues. The germline gives CDR1 LGHNA, CDR2 YNFKEQ. The V end was cut by 1 base, the J end by 2 bases, with 6 bases between. CDR3 sequence (DNA): TGTGCCAGCAGCCAAGTCAGTCCTGGAAACACCATATATTTT. It codes for CASSQVSPGNTIYF.

Only a few counts were recorded for this clonotype. This chain links TRBV6-6 with TRBJ1-6; D unclear. V lost 0 bases and J lost 6, with 15 bases in between. The CDR3 sequence is 17 residues long. From germline, CDR1 is MNHNY and CDR2 SVGAGI (reference sequence). For the CDR3, the DNA is TGTGCCAGCAGTTACTCGGACGGCTCTCGGGGTAATTCACCCCTCCACTTT. The encoded protein is CASSYSDGSRGNSPLHF.

The gene calls are TRBV18 and TRBJ1-5; D not certain. Deletions cut 3 bases from V and 6 bases from J, with 12 bases between. Per the germline V gene, CDR1 is KGHSH and CDR2 is LQKENI. CDR3 length: 14 amino acids. The CDR3 DNA reads as TGTGCCAGCTCACCGGAAGGGATCACTCAGCCCCAGCATTTT. Its protein is CASSPEGITQPQHF.

J is TRBJ2-1 and V is TRBV28; D remains unclear. V was pared by 6 bases and J by 5 bases, with 5 bases between. Germline-derived CDR1 and CDR2 are MDHEN and SYDVKM. CDR3 length: 11 residues. The CDR3 coding sequence is TGTGCCAGCAGCACAGACAATGAGCAGTTCTTC. Amino acids: CASSTDNEQFF.

In this sample, this clonotype turned up many times. The chain uses TRBV4-2 and TRBJ1-4, with unresolved D. V shed 4 bases and J shed 6 bases, with 12 bases lying between them. This CDR3 comprises 14 residues. The germline gives CDR1 LGHNA, CDR2 YNFKEQ. CDR3 protein: CASSPLSEDEKLFF. The CDR3 nucleotides are TGTGCCAGCAGCCCGCTATCGGAGGATGAAAAACTGTTTTTT.

The sample holds many counts of this clonotype. This rearrangement joins TRBV7-9 to TRBJ1-2; 8 bases match TRBD1. Trimming cost V 2 bases and J 3 bases; bases outside gene matches: 8. This CDR3 is built from 16 residues. Germline-derived CDR1 and CDR2 are SEHNR and FQNEAQ (reference sequence). The CDR3, as DNA: TGTGCCAGCAGCTTAATGGACAGGGTCGCAGACTATGGCTACACCTTC. Amino acids: CASSLMDRVADYGYTF.

The chain joins TRBV19 to TRBJ2-7, with 8 bases that match TRBD1. Trimming cost V 1 base and J 2 bases; bases outside gene matches: 4. Germline V gene data show CDR1 as LNHDA and CDR2 as SQIVND (reference sequence). This CDR3 contains 15 residues. The CDR3 region has the DNA TGTGCCAGTAGTATAGCGGCAGGGGGCCCCTACGAGCAGTACTTC. Protein: CASSIAAGGPYEQYF.

This clonotype came up a few times. This chain uses TRBV29-1 with TRBJ2-7, with unresolved D. This CDR3 comprises 12 residues. The V end was cut by 2 bases, the J end by 3 bases, with 8 bases between. Germline-derived CDR1 and CDR2 are SQVTM and ANQGSEA. CDR3 nucleotides: TGCAGCGTTGAATTGGAAGGCTACGAGCAGTACTTC. This encodes CSVELEGYEQYF.

This clonotype was observed at least ten times. CDR3: CASSFELDSPQETQYF. Written as DNA, the CDR3 is TGTGCCAGCAGCTTCGAACTGGACAGTCCTCAAGAGACCCAGTACTTC. The genes are TRBV9 and TRBJ2-5; tentatively, D is TRBD1 (6 bases). Germline CDR1 and CDR2: SGDLS and YYNGEE. The CDR3 consists of 16 residues. Trimming pared 4 bases from V and 2 bases from J, leaving 18 bases between.

This clonotype has a count of ten or more. The V and J genes are TRBV23-1 and TRBJ2-7, with 9 positions matching TRBD1. TRBV23-1 is designated an ORF whose function remains uncertain. V was pared by 2 bases and J by 3 bases, with 5 bases of the junction left unmatched. The CDR3 consists of 15 residues. CDR3 nucleotide sequence: TGCGCCAGCAGTCAAAAGACAGGGGGTTACTACGAGCAGTACTTC. As protein: CASSQKTGGYYEQYF.

This clonotype appeared a few times. The chain has TRBV5-6 and TRBJ2-1, with D possibly being TRBD1 (6 bases). CDR3 length equals 14 residues. Germline V gives CDR1 SGHDT, CDR2 YYEEEE. Between the trimmed V and J ends, which lost 3 bases and 4 bases, there was a span of 11 bases. The CDR3 region is CASSWGHLYNEQFF. The CDR3 nucleotides are TGTGCCAGCAGCTGGGGACACCTATACAATGAGCAGTTCTTC.

This clonotype has more than one count but fewer than ten. The rearrangement uses TRBV3-1 and TRBJ1-2; weak D call: TRBD1 (5 bases). The V and J ends lost 0 bases and 8 bases respectively, with 10 bases between them. In germline, CDR1 is LGHDT, CDR2 YNNKEL (reference sequence). CDR3 length equals 13 residues. The CDR3 region is CASSQEGQSGYTF. The CDR3 region has the DNA TGTGCCAGCAGCCAAGAGGGGCAGAGCGGCTACACCTTC.

This clonotype was found many times. The CDR3 sequence is CATLMGGTDTQYF. The CDR3 DNA reads TGTGCCACCTTAATGGGGGGCACAGATACGCAGTATTTT. This chain links TRBV19 with TRBJ2-3; D may match TRBD1 or TRBD2 (5 bases each). The V gene lost 10 bases and the J gene lost 1 base, with 12 bases spanning the gap. This CDR3 is built from 13 residues. Germline V gene sequence: CDR1 LNHDA, CDR2 SQIVND (reference sequence). Full variable domain (remainder filled in from reference TRBV19 and TRBJ2-3): DGGITQSPKYLFRKEGQNVTLSCEQNLNHDAMYWYRQDPGQGLRLIYYSQIVNDFQKGDIAEGYSVSREKKESFPLTVTSAQKNPTAFYLCATLMGGTDTQYFGPGTRLTVL.

The V gene is TRBV7-2, the J gene TRBJ1-5, with D tentatively TRBD1 (5 bases). The CDR3 has 16 residues. V lost 0 bases, J lost 1 base, and 10 bases lay in between. Germline CDR1 SGHTA, CDR2 FQGNSA. The CDR3 here is CASSLAWQGSNQPQHF. In DNA, the CDR3 is TGTGCCAGCAGCTTAGCCTGGCAGGGAAGCAATCAGCCCCAGCATTTT.

This clonotype was detected a few times. V usage is TRBV28 and J usage is TRBJ1-4; D may be TRBD1 (6 bases). CDR3 length: 15 residues. In germline, CDR1 is MDHEN, CDR2 SYDVKM. The V end lost 7 bases, the J end lost 7 bases, and 19 bases lay between the germline ends. The CDR3 sequence: CASTTVLGAGEKLFF. The CDR3 region has the DNA TGTGCCAGCACCACCGTCTTGGGGGCCGGTGAAAAACTGTTTTTT.

This clonotype showed up many times. The rearrangement joins TRBV6-6 to TRBJ1-4; 7 nucleotides align to TRBD1. The junction had 7 bases not matched to a gene; V was cut back by 0 bases and J by 6 bases. Germline loops: CDR1 MNHNY, CDR2 SVGAGI (reference sequence). This CDR3 comprises 16 residues. DNA for the CDR3: TGTGCCAGCAGTTACTCGAACAGGGGTTGGGATGAAAAACTGTTTTTT. This codes for CASSYSNRGWDEKLFF.

The J gene is TRBJ2-3, the V gene TRBV20-1; D possibly uses TRBD1 or TRBD2 (5 bases each). This CDR3 spans 15 amino acids. From germline, CDR1 is DFQATT and CDR2 SNEGSKA (reference sequence). V was pared by 6 bases and J by 2 bases, with 18 bases between. CDR3 bases: TGCAGTGCGAGAAGGGGCTGGGGGTACACAGATACGCAGTATTTT. It encodes CSARRGWGYTDTQYF.

V and J are TRBV7-9 and TRBJ2-1; 9 bases line up with TRBD1. CDR3 length equals 17 residues. Trimming cost V 1 base and J 8 bases; bases outside gene matches: 12. Germline V CDR1 and CDR2: SEHNR, FQNEAQ (reference sequence). The chain's CDR3 is CASSLDTGGEQGDEQFF. The CDR3 region has the DNA TGTGCCAGCAGCTTAGATACAGGGGGCGAACAAGGCGATGAGCAGTTCTTC.

Ten or more counts support this clonotype. The chain joins TRBV9 to TRBJ2-3; the match to TRBD2 covers 9 bases. The CDR3 runs 14 residues. CDR1 is SGDLS, CDR2 YYNGEE, per germline. Trimming removed 3 bases from V and 3 bases from J; junction bases left unmatched: 2. CDR3 amino acids: CASSERGVTDTQYF. CDR3 coding DNA: TGTGCCAGCAGCGAGCGGGGGGTTACAGATACGCAGTATTTT.

This clonotype was seen ten or more times. The V call is TRBV11-3, the J call TRBJ2-3; 7 nucleotides match TRBD2. The CDR3 is 14 amino acids. V lost 5 bases and J lost 6; bases outside the gene matches: 8. Germline assignment: CDR1 SGHNT and CDR2 YENEEA. CDR3: CASSPDPREDTQYF. The CDR3 region has the DNA TGTGCCAGCAGCCCCGATCCGCGGGAGGATACGCAGTATTTT.

A word on this clonotype: This clone may be a read error of a much larger clone one base away. The chain uses TRBV7-2 and TRBJ1-6; 9 bases agree with TRBD1. The germline V gene has CDR1 SGHTA and CDR2 FQGNSA. There are 17 residues in the CDR3. The CDR3 nucleotides are TGTGCCAGCAGCCCCGACAGGGGGAACTCCTATAATTCATCCCTCCACTTT. It translates to CASSPDRGNSYNSSLHF.

Ten or more counts support this clonotype. The chain employs TRBV7-8 and TRBJ1-6; 10 bases are shared with TRBD1. V shed 5 bases, J shed 8 bases, and the junction held 12 bases outside the gene matches. The length of the CDR3 is 17 residues. The V gene's germline CDR1 is SGHVS and CDR2 FQNEAQ. CDR3: CASSPVSRTGGDSPLHF. CDR3 bases: TGTGCCAGCAGCCCCGTTTCTAGGACAGGGGGGGATTCACCCCTCCACTTT.

A note on this clonotype: Possible read error: a much larger clone is one base away. The chain combines TRBV7-2 with TRBJ2-2, with 9 bases identical to TRBD2. Trimming cost V 6 bases and J 4 bases; bases outside gene matches: 3. Germline assignment: CDR1 SGHTA and CDR2 FQGNSA. CDR3 length equals 14 residues. The CDR3 sequence is CASSLRGGTGELFF. The DNA of the CDR3 is TGTGCCAGCAGTTTGCGGGGGGGCACCGGGGAGCTGTTTTTT.

This clonotype was seen a handful of times. The chain joins TRBV6-2 or TRBV6-3 to TRBJ2-2, with 7 bases lining up with TRBD2. Germline CDR1 MNHEY, CDR2 SVGEGT. The CDR3 consists of 18 residues. Trimming cost V 4 bases and J 4 bases; bases outside gene matches: 15. Here the CDR3 DNA reads TGTGCCAGCAGTTCCCCCCGGGACCGTGGGGGGGTCACCGGGGAGCTGTTTTTT. It is translated as CASSSPRDRGGVTGELFF.